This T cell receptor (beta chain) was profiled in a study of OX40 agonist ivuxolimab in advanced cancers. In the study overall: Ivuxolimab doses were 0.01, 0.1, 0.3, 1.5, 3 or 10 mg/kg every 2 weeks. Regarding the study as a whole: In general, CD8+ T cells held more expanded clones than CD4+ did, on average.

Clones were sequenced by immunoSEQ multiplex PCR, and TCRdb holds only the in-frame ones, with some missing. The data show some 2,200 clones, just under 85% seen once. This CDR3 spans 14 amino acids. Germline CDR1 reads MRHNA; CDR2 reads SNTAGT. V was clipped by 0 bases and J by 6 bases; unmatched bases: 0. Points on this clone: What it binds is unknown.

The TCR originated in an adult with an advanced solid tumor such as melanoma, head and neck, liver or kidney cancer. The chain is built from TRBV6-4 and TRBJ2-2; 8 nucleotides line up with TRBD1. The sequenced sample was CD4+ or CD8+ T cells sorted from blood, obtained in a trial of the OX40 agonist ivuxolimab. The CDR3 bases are TGTGCCAGCAGTGACTCGACAGGGGCCGGGGAGCTGTTTTTT. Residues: CASSDSTGAGELFF.